The 29 T cell receptor beta chains below all came from one sample that was sequenced in a study of T-cell reconstitution after alpha-beta-depleted transplantation in children. Using unique molecular identifiers, the investigators prepared the TCRbeta library. TCRdb re-analysed the PCR reads in MiXCR, keeping a single row per CDR3 protein. This sample has hundreds of thousands of distinct CDR3 sequences; around a sixth occur once, and the top ten carry about two fifths. The sample consisted of PBMCs, mostly from graft donor cells, taken 360 days after TCRalphabeta/CD19-depleted stem cell transplant. These receptor sequences come from a male patient aged 2-15 years who had a stem cell transplant for acute lymphoblastic leukemia, so the T cells may come from the graft donor.

The sample holds a few counts of this clonotype. This rearrangement joins TRBV7-6 to TRBJ1-4; possibly TRBD1 for D (5 bases). Trimming shortened V by 2 bases and J by 8 bases, and 15 bases separated the two germline ends. Germline lookup yields CDR1 SGHVS and CDR2 FNYEAQ. The CDR3 covers 15 residues. CDR3 bases: TGTGCCAGCAGCTTATCGGCAGGGAGTCGCGAAAAACTGTTTTTT. This gives the protein CASSLSAGSREKLFF.

In its sample, this clonotype was seen a few times. This chain uses TRBV7-6 with TRBJ1-6; D uncertain. Looked up from germline, CDR1 is SGHVS and CDR2 is FNYEAQ. Trimming removed 2 bases from V and 1 base from J, with 9 bases in between. The CDR3 contains 16 residues. CDR3 sequence reads: CASSLSGGSYNSPLHF. The CDR3 coding sequence is TGTGCCAGCAGCTTAAGCGGAGGTTCCTATAATTCACCCCTCCACTTT.

This chain joins TRBV20-1 and TRBJ2-1; 16 nucleotides match TRBD2. V lost 1 base to trimming and J lost 9 bases; unmatched junction nucleotides: 9. Per germline, CDR1 DFQATT and CDR2 SNEGSKA (reference sequence). The CDR3 length is 17 residues. This CDR3 reads CSARVPGLAGGGGEQFF. CDR3 DNA: TGCAGTGCTAGAGTCCCGGGACTAGCGGGAGGGGGGGGTGAGCAGTTCTTC.

V and J are TRBV5-1 and TRBJ2-7, with 8 bases that match TRBD1. CDR1 SGHRS and CDR2 YFSETQ come from the germline V gene. This CDR3 has 15 amino acids. After removal of 4 bases from V and 0 bases from J, the junction contained 6 bases not matched to a gene. The CDR3 bases are TGCGCCAGCAGCCCGGGACAGGCAAGCTCCTACGAGCAGTACTTC. Amino acids: CASSPGQASSYEQYF.

This clonotype showed up just a few times. J is TRBJ1-1 and V is TRBV5-1; a weak D match, TRBD1 (6 bases). The length of the CDR3 is 14 residues. Germline values: CDR1 SGHRS, CDR2 YFSETQ. Trimming took 4 bases from V and 4 from J, leaving 14 bases between them. CDR3 coding DNA: TGCGCCAGCAGCCAGGGAGGGGGGGGCACTGAAGCTTTCTTT. Residues: CASSQGGGGTEAFF.

As DNA, the CDR3 is TGCGCCAGCAGCTACGGAAGTGGAGGGGGCACAGATACGCAGTATTTT. Its protein product is CASSYGSGGGTDTQYF. The chain recombines TRBV5-1 with TRBJ2-3, with D possibly TRBD2 on 6 matching bases. Germline assignment: CDR1 SGHRS and CDR2 YFSETQ. The V end lost 3 bases, the J end lost 1 base, and 15 bases lay between the germline ends. This CDR3 is 16 amino acids long.

This clonotype was seen at least ten times. The chain combines TRBV29-1 with TRBJ2-1; D unclear. The germline V gene has CDR1 SQVTM and CDR2 ANQGSEA. The CDR3 spans 12 residues. The V end lost 4 bases, the J end lost 8 bases, and 12 bases lay between the germline ends. The CDR3: CSVALGQDEQFF. The CDR3 DNA follows: TGCAGCGTTGCGTTGGGTCAGGATGAGCAGTTCTTC.

This clonotype occurred a few times. This chain joins TRBV5-1 and TRBJ2-2, with D hard to call. The CDR3 runs to 14 residues. Germline CDR1 and CDR2: SGHRS and YFSETQ. With 4 bases removed from V and 3 bases from J, the gap between germline ends came to 10 bases. The CDR3 reads CASSLRPDTGELFF. The CDR3 DNA follows: TGCGCCAGCAGCCTCCGCCCCGACACCGGGGAGCTGTTTTTT.

The CDR3 spells CSVVGLASKLYNEQFF. Written as DNA, the CDR3 is TGCAGCGTTGTGGGACTAGCGAGCAAGCTCTACAATGAGCAGTTCTTC. The V call is TRBV29-1, the J call TRBJ2-1, with 10 bases that match TRBD2. Per germline, CDR1 SQVTM and CDR2 ANQGSEA. This CDR3 has 16 amino acids. V gave up 4 bases and J gave up 3 bases; unmatched junction bases: 9.

This clonotype was seen more than once but under ten times. The V gene is TRBV3-1, the J gene TRBJ2-5; D is possibly TRBD1 (6 bases). Germline CDR1 is LGHDT and CDR2 is YNNKEL (reference sequence). Trimming shortened V by 4 bases and J by 0 bases, and 15 bases separated the two germline ends. The CDR3 extends over 16 amino acids. The CDR3 coding sequence is TGTGCCAGCAGCCTCCTCAGGGGTTCGTACCAAGAGACCCAGTACTTC. This codes for CASSLLRGSYQETQYF.

This clonotype was picked up a small number of times. This chain connects TRBV27 to TRBJ2-6; possibly TRBD2 for D (5 bases). Trimming took off 2 bases at V and 4 bases at J, with 9 bases between the two ends. The CDR3 consists of 15 residues. The germline V gene has CDR1 MNHEY and CDR2 SMNVEV (reference sequence). CDR3 nucleotides: TGTGCCAGCAGTTTAGCCGGGAACGGGGCCAACGTCCTGACTTTC. Amino acid sequence: CASSLAGNGANVLTF.

This clonotype has a handful of counts. The rearrangement joins TRBV12-3 or TRBV12-4 to TRBJ2-5, with D possibly called TRBD1 or TRBD2 (5 bases each). This CDR3 contains 15 residues. V lost 6 bases to trimming and J lost 5 bases, with 19 bases between them. The CDR3 sequence is CASRPPPRGRETQYF. The CDR3 DNA reads TGTGCCAGCAGACCCCCCCCTAGGGGACGGGAGACCCAGTACTTC.

The table lists this clonotype with many counts. The rearrangement uses TRBV6-2 or TRBV6-3 and TRBJ2-1, with D unresolved. V was shortened by 6 bases and J by 9 bases, with 9 bases between the two germline ends. Germline lookup yields CDR1 MNHEY and CDR2 SVGEGT. This CDR3 comprises 11 residues. The CDR3 coding sequence is TGTGCCAGCAGCACTCCGAGTGAGCAGTTCTTC. Encoded protein: CASSTPSEQFF.

CDR3 sequence (DNA): TGCGCCAGCAGCTTCATAGCGGGAGGGCAGGAGACCCAGTACTTC. Its translation is CASSFIAGGQETQYF. The chain combines TRBV5-1 with TRBJ2-5, with 11 bases fitting TRBD2. There are 15 residues in the CDR3. J was trimmed by 5 bases and V by 2 bases; bases with no gene match: 5. Germline V gene lookup returns CDR1 SGHRS and CDR2 YFSETQ.

This clonotype was detected only a few times. The V gene is TRBV28, the J gene TRBJ1-5; D gene unclear. V lost 8 bases, J lost 0 bases, and 5 bases lay in between. This CDR3 is built from 12 residues. Germline CDR1 reads MDHEN; CDR2 reads SYDVKM. CDR3 coding DNA: TGTGCCAGCCTCGATAGCAATCAGCCCCAGCATTTT. Translated: CASLDSNQPQHF.

Ten or more counts support this clonotype. The chain employs TRBV28 and TRBJ1-6; D not certain. The CDR3 has 17 amino acids. Germline CDR1 and CDR2: MDHEN and SYDVKM. Trimming shortened V by 2 bases and J by 4 bases, and 15 bases separated the two germline ends. CDR3 DNA: TGTGCCAGCAGTTTAGAAAGCCGACGGCTTTATAATTCACCCCTCCACTTT. This translates into CASSLESRRLYNSPLHF.

This clonotype has ten or more counts. V usage is TRBV10-1 and J usage is TRBJ2-7, with unresolved D. Germline V gene sequence: CDR1 WNHNN, CDR2 SYGVQD (reference sequence). The CDR3 totals 15 residues. Trimming left V 3 bases short and J 5 bases short, with 17 bases between. CDR3 in DNA: TGCGCCAGCAGTGAAGGTATGGACGTTCGACACGAGCAGTACTTC. As protein: CASSEGMDVRHEQYF.

The rearrangement joins TRBV20-1 to TRBJ1-4, with D possibly matching TRBD1 (6 bases). The CDR3 totals 13 residues. V lost 5 bases and J lost 4, with 11 bases in between. Germline CDR1 and CDR2: DFQATT and SNEGSKA (reference sequence). The CDR3 DNA reads TGCAGTGCTCCAGGGGCTTTTAATGAAAAACTGTTTTTT. It yields the protein CSAPGAFNEKLFF.

This clonotype was observed at least ten times. The chain joins TRBV10-3 to TRBJ2-3; 7 bases fit TRBD1. The germline V gene encodes CDR1 ENHRY and CDR2 SYGVKD. The CDR3 has 13 amino acids. With V trimmed by 8 bases and J by 3 bases, 5 bases remained unmatched. This CDR3 is CAIEGAATDTQYF. CDR3 coding DNA: TGTGCCATCGAGGGGGCGGCGACAGATACGCAGTATTTT.

In this sample, this clonotype turned up many times. The V gene is TRBV24-1, the J gene TRBJ2-2; tentative D call: TRBD1 (6 bases). Germline V CDR1 and CDR2: KGHDR, SFDVKD. The CDR3 is 14 amino acids. V lost 7 bases, J lost 0 bases, and 8 bases lay in between. CDR3 DNA: TGTGCCACCAGCCGGACAGCGAACACCGGGGAGCTGTTTTTT. Translation gives CATSRTANTGELFF.

This clonotype has a count of ten or more. The chain uses TRBV7-8 and TRBJ2-1, with 8 bases that match TRBD1. CDR3 length equals 15 residues. The germline gives CDR1 SGHVS, CDR2 FQNEAQ. J lost 9 bases, V lost 5 bases, and 12 bases had no gene match. CDR3 nucleotides: TGTGCCAGCAGCGCCACCTCCGGGACAGGACCTGAGCAGTTCTTC. It encodes CASSATSGTGPEQFF.

The J gene is TRBJ1-4, the V gene TRBV25-1, with D possibly TRBD1 on 5 matching bases. The germline V gene has CDR1 MGHDK and CDR2 SYGVNS. Trimming removed 6 bases from V and 5 bases from J, with 10 bases in between. The CDR3 covers 13 residues. The CDR3 DNA is TGTGCCAGCAGGCAGGGAAACAATGAAAAACTGTTTTTT. It yields the protein CASRQGNNEKLFF. The whole variable domain, filled in from reference TRBV25-1 and TRBJ1-4, reads EADIYQTPRYLVIGTGKKITLECSQTMGHDKMYWYQQDPGMELHLIHYSYGVNSTEKGDLSSESTVSRIRTEHFPLTLESARPSHTSQYLCASRQGNNEKLFFGSGTQLSVL.

This clonotype was counted many times. This rearrangement joins TRBV10-3 to TRBJ2-5; TRBD2 aligns across 14 bases. The CDR3 is 15 residues long. From germline, CDR1 is ENHRY and CDR2 SYGVKD. Trimming cost V 10 bases and J 2 bases; bases outside gene matches: 6. CDR3 sequence: CATHGTSGGQETQYF. The CDR3 DNA follows: TGTGCCACCCACGGGACTAGCGGGGGACAAGAGACCCAGTACTTC.

The chain joins TRBV27 to TRBJ1-2; TRBD1 matches at 7 bases. The germline V gene has CDR1 MNHEY and CDR2 SMNVEV (reference sequence). This CDR3 comprises 11 residues. With 8 bases clipped from V and 8 bases from J, the junction kept 5 bases outside the gene matches. The CDR3 protein is CASFGTDGYTF. DNA of the CDR3: TGTGCCAGCTTCGGGACAGACGGCTACACCTTC.

This clonotype was detected only a few times. CDR3 sequence reads: CATSSRTEKPFNEQFF. CDR3 DNA sequence: TGTGCCACCAGCAGTAGGACAGAAAAGCCGTTCAATGAGCAGTTCTTC. V gene TRBV15 combines with J gene TRBJ2-1, with D tentatively TRBD1 (6 bases). V dropped 3 bases and J dropped 6 bases, with 18 bases sitting between them. Germline loops: CDR1 LNHNV, CDR2 YYDKDF (reference sequence). The CDR3 contains 16 residues.

This chain connects TRBV6-5 to TRBJ2-7; D tentatively reads TRBD1 or TRBD2 (7 bases each). The CDR3 is 14 amino acids. The ends were cut back, 7 bases at V and 1 base at J, with 14 bases in the middle. The V gene's germline CDR1 is MNHEY and CDR2 SVGAGI. CDR3 nucleotides: TGTGCCAGCACCAGGGGGGGTGCTTCCTACGAGCAGTACTTC. Protein: CASTRGGASYEQYF.

V usage is TRBV10-3 and J usage is TRBJ2-3, with unresolved D. Germline values: CDR1 ENHRY, CDR2 SYGVKD. The CDR3 runs 12 residues. V was trimmed by 8 bases and J by 5 bases, leaving 11 bases between them. CDR3 DNA sequence: TGTGCCATCCTGGATGAAGGAGATACGCAGTATTTT. The encoded protein is CAILDEGDTQYF.

The gene calls are TRBV5-1 and TRBJ1-1; D call uncertain. Germline CDR1 is SGHRS and CDR2 is YFSETQ. The CDR3 loop spans 13 amino acids. V dropped 6 bases and J dropped 7 bases, with 16 bases sitting between them. For the CDR3, the DNA is TGCGCCAGCACTCGCGGAGGAGAGGGTGAAGCTTTCTTT. It encodes CASTRGGEGEAFF.

This clonotype was observed at least ten times. The J gene is TRBJ2-5, the V gene TRBV5-1; possibly TRBD1 for D (5 bases). The ends were cut back, 3 bases at V and 3 bases at J, with 15 bases in the middle. The CDR3 sequence is 15 residues long. Germline-derived CDR1 and CDR2 are SGHRS and YFSETQ. The CDR3 protein is CASSSNGQKEETQYF. CDR3 nucleotides: TGCGCCAGCAGCTCGAATGGACAAAAGGAAGAGACCCAGTACTTC.